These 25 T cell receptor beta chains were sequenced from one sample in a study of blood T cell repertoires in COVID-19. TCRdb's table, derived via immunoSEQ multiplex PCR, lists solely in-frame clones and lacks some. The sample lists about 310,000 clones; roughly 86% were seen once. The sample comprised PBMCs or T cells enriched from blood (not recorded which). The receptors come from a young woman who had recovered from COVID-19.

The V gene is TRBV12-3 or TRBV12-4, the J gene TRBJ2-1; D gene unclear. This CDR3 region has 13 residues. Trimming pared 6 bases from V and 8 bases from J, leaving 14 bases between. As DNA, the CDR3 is TGTGCCAGCAGCCCCGCGGATCCCGATGAGCAGTTCTTC. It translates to CASSPADPDEQFF.

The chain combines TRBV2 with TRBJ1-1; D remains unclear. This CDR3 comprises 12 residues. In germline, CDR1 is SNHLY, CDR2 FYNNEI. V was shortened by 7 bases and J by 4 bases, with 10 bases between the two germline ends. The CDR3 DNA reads TGTGCCAGCACGGCGGCGGGCACTGAAGCTTTCTTT. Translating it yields CASTAAGTEAFF.

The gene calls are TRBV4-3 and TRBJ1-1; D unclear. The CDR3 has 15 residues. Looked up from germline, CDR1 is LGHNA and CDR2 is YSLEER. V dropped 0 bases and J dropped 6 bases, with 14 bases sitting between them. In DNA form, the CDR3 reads TGCGCCAGCAGCCAAGACTTGGAACCCGGGGCTGAAGCTTTCTTT. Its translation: CASSQDLEPGAEAFF.

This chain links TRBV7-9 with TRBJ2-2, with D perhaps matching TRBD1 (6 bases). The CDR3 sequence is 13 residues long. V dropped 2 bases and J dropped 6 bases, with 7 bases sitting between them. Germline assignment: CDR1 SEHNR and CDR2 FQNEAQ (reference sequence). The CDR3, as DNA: TGTGCCAGCAGCTTATCAGGGGCCGGGGAGCTGTTTTTT. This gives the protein CASSLSGAGELFF. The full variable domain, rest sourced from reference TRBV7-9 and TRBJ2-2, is DTGVSQNPRHKITKRGQNVTFRCDPISEHNRLYWYRQTLGQGPEFLTYFQNEAQLEKSRLLSDRFSAERPKGSFSTLEIQRTEQGDSAMYLCASSLSGAGELFFGEGSRLTVL.

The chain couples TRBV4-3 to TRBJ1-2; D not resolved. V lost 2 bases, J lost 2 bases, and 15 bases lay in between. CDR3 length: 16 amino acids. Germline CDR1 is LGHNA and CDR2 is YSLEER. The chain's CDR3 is CASSQRVSEGNYGYTF. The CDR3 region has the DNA TGCGCCAGCAGCCAAAGAGTTTCCGAGGGCAACTATGGCTACACCTTC.

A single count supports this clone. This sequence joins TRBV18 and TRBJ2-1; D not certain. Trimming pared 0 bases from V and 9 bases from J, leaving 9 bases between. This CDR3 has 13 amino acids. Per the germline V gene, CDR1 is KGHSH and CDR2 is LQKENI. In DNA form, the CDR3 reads TGTGCCAGCTCACCACCGGAGTACGGTGAGCAGTTCTTC. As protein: CASSPPEYGEQFF.

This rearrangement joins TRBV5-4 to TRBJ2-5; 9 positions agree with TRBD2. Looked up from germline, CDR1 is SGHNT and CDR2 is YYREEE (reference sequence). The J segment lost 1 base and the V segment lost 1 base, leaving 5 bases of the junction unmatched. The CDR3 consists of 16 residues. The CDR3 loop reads CASSLRAGGFQETQYF. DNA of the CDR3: TGTGCCAGCAGCTTGAGAGCGGGAGGTTTCCAAGAGACCCAGTACTTC. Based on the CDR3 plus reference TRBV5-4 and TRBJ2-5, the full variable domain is ETGVTQSPTHLIKTRGQQVTLRCSSQSGHNTVSWYQQALGQGPQFIFQYYREEENGRGNFPPRFSGLQFPNYSSELNVNALELDDSALYLCASSLRAGGFQETQYFGPGTRLLVL.

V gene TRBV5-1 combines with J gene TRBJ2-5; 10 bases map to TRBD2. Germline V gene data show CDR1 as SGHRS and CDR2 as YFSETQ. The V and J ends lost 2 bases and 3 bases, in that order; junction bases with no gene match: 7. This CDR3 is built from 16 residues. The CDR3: CASSFGLAAVEETQYF. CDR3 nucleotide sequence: TGCGCCAGCAGCTTTGGACTAGCGGCGGTAGAAGAGACCCAGTACTTC.

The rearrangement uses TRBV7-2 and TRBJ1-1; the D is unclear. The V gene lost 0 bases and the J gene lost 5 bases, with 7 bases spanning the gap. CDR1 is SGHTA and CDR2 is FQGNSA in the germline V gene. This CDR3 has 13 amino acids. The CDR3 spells CASSLARHTEAFF. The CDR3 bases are TGTGCCAGCAGCTTAGCCCGACATACTGAAGCTTTCTTT.

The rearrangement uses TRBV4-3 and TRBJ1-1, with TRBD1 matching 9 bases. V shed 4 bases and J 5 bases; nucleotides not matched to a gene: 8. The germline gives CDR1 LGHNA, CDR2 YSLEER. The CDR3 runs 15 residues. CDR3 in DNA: TGCGCCAGCAGCCGGGACAGGGTGGGGAATACTGAAGCTTTCTTT. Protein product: CASSRDRVGNTEAFF.

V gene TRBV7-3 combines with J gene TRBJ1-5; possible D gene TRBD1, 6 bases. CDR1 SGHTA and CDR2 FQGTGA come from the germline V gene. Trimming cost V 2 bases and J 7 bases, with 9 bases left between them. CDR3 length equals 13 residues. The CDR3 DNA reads TGTGCCAGCAGCTTAGGCAGGGGCCAGCCCCAGCATTTT. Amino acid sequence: CASSLGRGQPQHF.

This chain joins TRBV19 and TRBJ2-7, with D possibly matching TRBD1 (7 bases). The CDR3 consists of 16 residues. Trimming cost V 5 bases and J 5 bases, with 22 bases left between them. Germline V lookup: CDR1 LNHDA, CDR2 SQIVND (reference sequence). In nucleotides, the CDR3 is TGTGCCAGTAGTGGAGGGGGCGGGATAGTTATGGACGAGCAGTACTTC. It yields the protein CASSGGGGIVMDEQYF.

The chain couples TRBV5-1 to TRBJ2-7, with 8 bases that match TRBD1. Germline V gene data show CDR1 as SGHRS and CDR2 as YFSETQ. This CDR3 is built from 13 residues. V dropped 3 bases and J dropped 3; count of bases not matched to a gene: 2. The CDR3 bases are TGCGCCAGCAGCTGGGGGACAGGCTACGAGCAGTACTTC. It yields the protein CASSWGTGYEQYF.

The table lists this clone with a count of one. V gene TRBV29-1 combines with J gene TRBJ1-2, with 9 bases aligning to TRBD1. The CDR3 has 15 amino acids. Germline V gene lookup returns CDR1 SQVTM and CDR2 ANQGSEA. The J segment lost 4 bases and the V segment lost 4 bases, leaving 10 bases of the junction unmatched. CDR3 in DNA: TGCAGCGTTGCGGGGACAGGGAAGCGTGGCTATGGCTACACCTTC. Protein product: CSVAGTGKRGYGYTF.

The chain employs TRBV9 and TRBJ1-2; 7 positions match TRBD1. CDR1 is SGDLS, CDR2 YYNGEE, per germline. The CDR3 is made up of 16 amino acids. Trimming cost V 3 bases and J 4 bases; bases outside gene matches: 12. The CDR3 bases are TGTGCCAGCAGCGACTACGAGGGACAGCCTTCCTATGGCTACACCTTC. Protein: CASSDYEGQPSYGYTF.

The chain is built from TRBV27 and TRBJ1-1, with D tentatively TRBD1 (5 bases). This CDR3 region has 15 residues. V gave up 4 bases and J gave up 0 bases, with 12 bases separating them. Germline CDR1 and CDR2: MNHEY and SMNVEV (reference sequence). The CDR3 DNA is TGTGCCAGCAGTTCTACATGGGGCCTGAACACTGAAGCTTTCTTT. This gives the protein CASSSTWGLNTEAFF.

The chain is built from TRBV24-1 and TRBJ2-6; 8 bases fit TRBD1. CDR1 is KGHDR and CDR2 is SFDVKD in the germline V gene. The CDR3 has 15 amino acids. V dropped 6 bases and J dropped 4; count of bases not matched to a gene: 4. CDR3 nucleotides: TGTGCCACCAGTCCAGGGGGCGGAGGGGCCAACGTCCTGACTTTC. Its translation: CATSPGGGGANVLTF.

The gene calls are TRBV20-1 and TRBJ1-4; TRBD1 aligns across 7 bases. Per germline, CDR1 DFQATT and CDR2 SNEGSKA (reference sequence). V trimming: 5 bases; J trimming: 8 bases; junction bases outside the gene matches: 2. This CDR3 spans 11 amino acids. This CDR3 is CSAPQGEKLFF. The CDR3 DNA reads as TGCAGTGCTCCACAGGGGGAAAAACTGTTTTTT.

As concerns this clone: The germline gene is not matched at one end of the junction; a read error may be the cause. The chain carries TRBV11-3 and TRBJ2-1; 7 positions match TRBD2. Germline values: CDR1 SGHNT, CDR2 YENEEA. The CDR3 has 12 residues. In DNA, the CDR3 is TGCCTGAGGCGGGAGACGTACAATGAGCAGTTCTTC. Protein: CLRRETYNEQFF.

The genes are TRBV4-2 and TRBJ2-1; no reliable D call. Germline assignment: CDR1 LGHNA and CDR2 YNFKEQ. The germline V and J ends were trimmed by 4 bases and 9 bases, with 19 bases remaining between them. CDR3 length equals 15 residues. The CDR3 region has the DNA TGTGCCAGCAGCCCGAACGCTAGGCACGTGGGTGAGCAGTTCTTC. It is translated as CASSPNARHVGEQFF.

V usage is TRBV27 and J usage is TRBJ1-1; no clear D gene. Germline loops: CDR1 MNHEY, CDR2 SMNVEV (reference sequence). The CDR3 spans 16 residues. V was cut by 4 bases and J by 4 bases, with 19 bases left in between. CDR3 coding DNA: TGTGCCAGCAGTTCCCGCCCCGGGGAGTGGAGCACTGAAGCTTTCTTT. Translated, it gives CASSSRPGEWSTEAFF.

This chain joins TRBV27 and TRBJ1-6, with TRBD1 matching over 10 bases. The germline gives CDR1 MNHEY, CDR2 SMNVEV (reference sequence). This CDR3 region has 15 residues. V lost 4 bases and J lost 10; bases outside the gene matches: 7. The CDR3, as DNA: TGTGCCAGCAGTTCCCAGACAGGGGGCAGGTCACCCCTCCACTTT. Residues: CASSSQTGGRSPLHF.

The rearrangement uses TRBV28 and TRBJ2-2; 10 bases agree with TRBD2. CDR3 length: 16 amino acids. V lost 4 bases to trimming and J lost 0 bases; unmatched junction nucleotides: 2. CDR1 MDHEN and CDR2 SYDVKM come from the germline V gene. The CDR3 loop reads CASSWTSGANTGELFF. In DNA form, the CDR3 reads TGTGCCAGCAGTTGGACTAGCGGAGCGAACACCGGGGAGCTGTTTTTT.

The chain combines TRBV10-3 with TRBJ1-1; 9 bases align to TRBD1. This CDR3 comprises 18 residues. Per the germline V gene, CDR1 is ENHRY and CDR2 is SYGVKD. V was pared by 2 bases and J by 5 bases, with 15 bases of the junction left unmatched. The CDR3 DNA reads TGTGCCATCAGTGAGACACCGGGACAGGGTGTAATAGGGACTGAAGCTTTCTTT. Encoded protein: CAISETPGQGVIGTEAFF.

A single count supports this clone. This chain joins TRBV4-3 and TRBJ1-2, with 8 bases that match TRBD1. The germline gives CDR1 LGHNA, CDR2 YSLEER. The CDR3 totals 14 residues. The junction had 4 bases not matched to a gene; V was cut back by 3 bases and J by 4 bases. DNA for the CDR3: TGCGCCAGCAGCCATGCAGGGGGCGGCTATGGCTACACCTTC. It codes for CASSHAGGGYGYTF.